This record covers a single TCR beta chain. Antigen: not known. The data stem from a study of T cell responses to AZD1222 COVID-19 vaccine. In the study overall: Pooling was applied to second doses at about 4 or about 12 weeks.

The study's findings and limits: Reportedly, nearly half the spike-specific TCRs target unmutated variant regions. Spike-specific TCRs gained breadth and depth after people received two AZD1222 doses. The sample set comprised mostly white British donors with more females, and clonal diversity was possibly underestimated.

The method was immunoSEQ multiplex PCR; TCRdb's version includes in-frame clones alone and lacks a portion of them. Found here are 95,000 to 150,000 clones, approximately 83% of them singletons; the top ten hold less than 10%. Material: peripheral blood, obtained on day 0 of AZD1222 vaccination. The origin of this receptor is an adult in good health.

The CDR3 region has the DNA TGTGCCTGGAGTGCAGGACCGGTGAACACTGAAGCTTTCTTT. The encoded protein is CAWSAGPVNTEAFF. The chain employs TRBV30 and TRBJ1-1; D ambiguous. The CDR3 runs to 14 residues. Germline-derived CDR1 and CDR2 are GTSNPN and SVGIG (reference sequence). Trimming removed 1 base from V and 0 bases from J, with 9 bases in between.